These T cell receptor beta chains were read from a single sample in a study of blood T cell repertoires in COVID-19. Assay used: immunoSEQ multiplex PCR; TCRdb lists only in-frame clones, some missing. This sample has around 290,000 clones, with roughly 89% found just once. Input material: peripheral blood. These receptor sequences come from a man aged 35-49 years with acute or convalescent COVID-19. Both conserved end residues are part of each CDR3. The order of the fields is J gene, D gene, clone size, V gene, CDR3 protein, CDR3 DNA. The D gene is left open where the match is weak. Clone sizes are given selectively: once, few, many, or a class where the clone is expanded.

>TRBJ1-1|NA|NA|TRBV2
CASSERAGTAFF
TGTGCCAGCAGTGAACGCGCAGGAACGGCTTTCTTT
>TRBJ2-6|NA|NA|TRBV25-1
CASSPQVGHLSGANVLTF
TGTGCCAGCAGTCCCCAGGTGGGACACCTCTCTGGGGCCAACGTCCTGACTTTC
>TRBJ1-5|NA|NA|TRBV6-2/TRBV6-3
CASSSPPGNQPQHF
TGTGCCAGCAGTTCGCCGCCTGGCAACCAGCCCCAGCATTTT
>TRBJ1-4|TRBD1|NA|TRBV19
CASSPLQPGQGEKLFF
TGTGCCAGTAGTCCACTTCAACCGGGACAGGGAGAAAAACTGTTTTTT
>TRBJ1-6|NA|NA|TRBV5-4
CASSPWADNSPLHF
TGTGCCAGCAGCCCCTGGGCAGATAATTCACCCCTCCACTTT
>TRBJ2-7|TRBD1|NA|TRBV19
CASSPGGTGNEQYF
TGTGCCAGTAGTCCTGGGGGGACAGGTAACGAGCAGTACTTC
>TRBJ2-2|NA|NA|TRBV5-1
CASSLEARVTGELFF
TGCGCCAGCAGCTTGGAGGCCAGGGTCACCGGGGAGCTGTTTTTT
>TRBJ1-2|NA|NA|TRBV3-1/TRBV3-2
CASSQGQRGTF
TGTGCCAGCAGCCAAGGCCAGCGAGGCACCTTC
>TRBJ2-1|TRBD1|NA|TRBV5-4
CASTPGRDRGGDEQFF
TGTGCCAGCACCCCGGGTCGGGACAGGGGAGGCGATGAGCAGTTCTTC
>TRBJ1-1|NA|once|TRBV27
CASSLSQGGLYTEAFF
TGTGCCAGCAGTTTATCTCAGGGAGGGCTTTACACTGAAGCTTTCTTT
>TRBJ2-3|NA|NA|TRBV2
CASSGTPPNTQYF
TGTGCCAGCAGCGGGACTCCCCCGAATACGCAGTATTTT
>TRBJ2-1|NA|NA|TRBV11-3
CASSLDRQGQFF
TGTGCCAGCAGCTTAGATAGGCAGGGGCAGTTCTTC
>TRBJ1-1|NA|NA|TRBV7-9
CASSPGGNTEAFF
TGTGCCAGCAGCCCTGGAGGGAACACTGAAGCTTTCTTT
>TRBJ2-4|TRBD1|NA|TRBV7-3
CASSRGQGEDIQYF
TGTGCCAGCAGCCGTGGACAGGGGGAGGACATTCAGTACTTC
>TRBJ2-7|TRBD2|NA|TRBV12-3/TRBV12-4
CASSFAGGYEQYF
TGTGCCAGCAGTTTTGCGGGGGGCTACGAGCAGTACTTC
>TRBJ1-5|NA|NA|TRBV5-6
CASTRTGVGNQPQHF
TGTGCCAGCACCAGGACGGGGGTTGGCAATCAGCCCCAGCATTTT
>TRBJ2-3|TRBD2|NA|TRBV3-1/TRBV3-2
CASSQGSIAGQYF
TGTGCCAGCAGCCAAGGTAGTATAGCGGGGCAGTATTTT
>TRBJ2-7|NA|NA|TRBV6-1
CASSEEGRGQGEQYF
TGTGCCAGCAGTGAAGAGGGCAGGGGCCAGGGCGAGCAGTACTTC
>TRBJ2-7|NA|NA|TRBV19
CASSIVLSYEQYF
TGTGCCAGTAGTATAGTCCTCTCCTACGAGCAGTACTTC
>TRBJ1-2|NA|NA|TRBV30
CAWSPGRGYGYTF
TGTGCCTGGAGCCCTGGCAGAGGGTATGGCTACACCTTC
>TRBJ1-3|NA|NA|TRBV5-6
CASSLEGQGSGNTIYF
TGTGCCAGCAGCTTGGAGGGGCAAGGCTCTGGAAACACCATATATTTT
>TRBJ2-7|TRBD2|NA|TRBV5-4
CASSLNSGGGLYEQYF
TGTGCCAGCAGCTTGAATAGTGGCGGGGGGCTCTACGAGCAGTACTTC
>TRBJ1-2|NA|NA|TRBV7-2
CASSRGLDYGYTF
TGTGCCAGCAGCAGGGGGTTAGACTATGGCTACACCTTC
>TRBJ1-1|NA|NA|TRBV19
CASMVAAEMNTEAFF
TGTGCCAGTATGGTGGCGGCGGAGATGAACACTGAAGCTTTCTTT
>TRBJ1-1|NA|NA|TRBV19
CASRPHSKNTEAFF
TGTGCCAGTAGGCCTCACAGTAAGAACACTGAAGCTTTCTTT
>TRBJ2-1|TRBD1|NA|TRBV24-1
CATSDFGTGGDEQFF
TGTGCCACCAGTGATTTTGGGACAGGGGGGGATGAGCAGTTCTTC
>TRBJ1-6|NA|NA|TRBV20-1
CSASGQGGSPLHF
TGCAGTGCTAGTGGGCAGGGCGGTTCACCCCTCCACTTT
>TRBJ2-5|TRBD2|NA|TRBV29-1
CSVDSGGWETQYF
TGCAGCGTTGACTCGGGAGGGTGGGAGACCCAGTACTTC
>TRBJ1-3|TRBD1|NA|TRBV30
CAWTGGQNTIYF
TGTGCCTGGACAGGGGGCCAGAACACCATATATTTT
>TRBJ1-5|NA|once|TRBV11-2
CASSLEQANQPQHF
TGTGCCAGCAGCTTAGAACAGGCTAATCAGCCCCAGCATTTT
>TRBJ2-3|TRBD2|NA|TRBV11-2
CASSLGIQRGRTDTQYF
TGTGCCAGCAGCTTAGGGATTCAGCGGGGGCGGACAGATACGCAGTATTTT
>TRBJ2-1|TRBD2|NA|TRBV11-3
CASSAGTTNDEQFF
TGTGCCAGCAGCGCAGGGACTACGAACGATGAGCAGTTCTTC